This is a list of T cell receptor beta chains from one sample in a study of blood T cell repertoires in COVID-19. Here immunoSEQ multiplex PCR was the method, and the copy in TCRdb shows in-frame clones only, minus some. This table has roughly 360,000 clones, roughly 90% appearing once. Material: PBMCs or T cells enriched from blood (not recorded which). These receptor sequences come from a woman in her twenties or thirties with acute COVID-19. Both conserved end residues are part of each CDR3. The D gene is left open where the match is weak. Rows give clone size only sometimes, using once, few, many, or a class for an expanded clone.

>TRBV3-1/TRBV3-2|NA|NA|TRBJ1-4
CASRPTGPGGEKLFF
TGTGCCAGCAGACCGACGGGACCCGGGGGTGAAAAACTGTTTTTT
>TRBV10-3|NA|TRBD1|TRBJ1-1
CAIRRDRGLGGTEAFF
TGTGCCATCCGCCGGGACAGGGGGCTCGGTGGGACTGAAGCTTTCTTT
>TRBV6-6|NA|TRBD1|TRBJ2-2
CASSPDRVMPGELFF
TGTGCCAGCAGCCCCGACAGGGTGATGCCCGGGGAGCTGTTTTTT
>TRBV2|NA|TRBD1|TRBJ1-2
CASSRTGGAGYGYTF
TGTGCCAGCAGCCGGACAGGGGGCGCAGGCTATGGCTACACCTTC
>TRBV30|NA|NA|TRBJ2-3
CAWSSDNTQYF
TGTGCCTGGAGTAGCGATAATACGCAGTATTTT
>TRBV11-2|NA|TRBD2|TRBJ2-2
CASSLVLAGFNTGELFF
TGTGCCAGCAGCTTAGTACTAGCGGGATTCAACACCGGGGAGCTGTTTTTT
>TRBV6-5|NA|NA|TRBJ2-5
CASRSVTGETQYF
TGTGCCAGCAGATCCGTTACAGGAGAGACCCAGTACTTC
>TRBV7-6|NA|NA|TRBJ1-2
CASSAFRGNGYTF
TGTGCCAGCAGCGCGTTCAGAGGAAATGGCTACACCTTC
>TRBV5-1|NA|TRBD2|TRBJ2-1
CASSPSGGIYEQFF
TGCGCCAGCAGCCCTAGCGGGGGTATATACGAGCAGTTCTTC
>TRBV6-5|NA|NA|TRBJ1-4
CASSYRGAGEKLFF
TGTGCCAGCAGTTACAGGGGCGCAGGTGAAAAACTGTTTTTT
>TRBV5-1|NA|NA|TRBJ2-1
CASKQGFFTYNEQFF
TGCGCCAGTAAACAGGGTTTTTTTACCTACAATGAGCAGTTCTTC
>TRBV29-1|NA|TRBD1|TRBJ1-5
CSVLTGGASQPQHF
TGCAGCGTCCTGACAGGGGGCGCATCCCAGCCCCAGCATTTT
>TRBV5-1|NA|TRBD2|TRBJ2-2
CASSFLAGGNTGELFF
TGCGCCAGCAGCTTCCTAGCGGGGGGTAACACCGGGGAGCTGTTTTTT
>TRBV5-5|NA|NA|TRBJ1-5
CASSPNTGGNQPQHF
TGTGCCAGCAGCCCAAACACGGGTGGCAATCAGCCCCAGCATTTT
>TRBV12-5|NA|NA|TRBJ2-3
CASLYSGTDTQYF
TGTGCTAGCCTGTACTCGGGTACAGATACGCAGTATTTT
>TRBV27|NA|NA|TRBJ1-1
CASSIHPRGTEAFF
TGTGCCAGCAGTATACATCCCCGGGGCACTGAAGCTTTCTTT
>TRBV7-9|NA|NA|TRBJ1-2
CASSTSRGGAHYGYTF
TGTGCCAGCAGCACCTCCCGAGGAGGGGCCCACTATGGCTACACCTTC
>TRBV7-2|NA|NA|TRBJ1-2
CASSLAGRTANYGYTF
TGTGCCAGCAGCTTAGCGGGTAGGACAGCAAACTATGGCTACACCTTC
>TRBV9|NA|NA|TRBJ1-3
CASSGDPYEGDGNTIYF
TGTGCCAGCAGCGGAGACCCCTACGAGGGGGACGGAAACACCATATATTTT
>TRBV5-8|NA|NA|TRBJ1-2
CASSLREMGNYGYTF
TGTGCCAGCAGCTTGAGAGAGATGGGCAACTATGGCTACACCTTC
>TRBV7-9|once|TRBD1|TRBJ2-3
CASSLVPRPGQGGTDTQYF
TGTGCCAGCAGCTTAGTTCCCCGACCGGGACAGGGAGGCACAGATACGCAGTATTTT
>TRBV20-1|NA|NA|TRBJ2-5
CSASKETQYF
TGCAGTGCTAGCAAAGAGACCCAGTACTTC
>TRBV19|NA|NA|TRBJ1-5
CASSITGRERQPQHF
TGTGCCAGTAGTATTACCGGTAGGGAGCGACAGCCCCAGCATTTT
>TRBV7-3|NA|TRBD1|TRBJ2-5
CASSRKTGGGEETQYF
TGTGCCAGCAGCCGAAAAACAGGGGGCGGAGAAGAGACCCAGTACTTC
>TRBV19|NA|NA|TRBJ2-6
CASQVGSGANVLTF
TGTGCCAGCCAGGTCGGCTCTGGGGCCAACGTCCTGACTTTC
>TRBV11-3|NA|NA|TRBJ2-1
CASSLDVAGPYNEQFF
TGTGCCAGCAGCTTAGATGTGGCGGGGCCCTACAATGAGCAGTTCTTC
>TRBV19|NA|NA|TRBJ1-5
CASSIGRFNQPQHF
TGTGCCAGTAGTATAGGTCGGTTCAATCAGCCCCAGCATTTT
>TRBV7-2|NA|TRBD1|TRBJ1-5
CASSHPQGAWQPQHF
TGTGCCAGCAGCCACCCACAGGGGGCTTGGCAGCCCCAGCATTTT
>TRBV29-1|NA|NA|TRBJ2-5
CSVRSQGGETQYF
TGCAGCGTTCGGTCCCAGGGAGGAGAGACCCAGTACTTC
>TRBV5-1|NA|NA|TRBJ1-2
CASSLAGTNYGYTF
TGCGCCAGCAGCTTGGCAGGGACTAACTATGGCTACACCTTC
>TRBV5-1|NA|NA|TRBJ2-3
CASSLAMGASTDTQYF
TGCGCCAGCAGCTTGGCCATGGGGGCTAGCACAGATACGCAGTATTTT
>TRBV15|NA|TRBD1|TRBJ2-1
CATRGTGRYEQFF
TGTGCCACCAGAGGGACAGGGAGGTATGAGCAGTTCTTC
>TRBV6-5|NA|NA|TRBJ2-7
CASSPVEGYEQYF
TGTGCCAGCAGCCCGGTCGAGGGCTACGAGCAGTACTTC
>TRBV4-1|NA|NA|TRBJ1-5
CASSQLGAGGNQPQHF
TGCGCCAGCAGCCAGCTGGGCGCGGGAGGCAATCAGCCCCAGCATTTT
>TRBV3-1/TRBV3-2|NA|NA|TRBJ1-2
CASSQAGYGYTF
TGTGCCAGCAGCCAAGCCGGTTACGGCTACACCTTC
>TRBV9|NA|NA|TRBJ2-3
CASSVVGDSITDTQYF
TGTGCCAGCAGCGTAGTCGGGGACTCGATCACAGATACGCAGTATTTT
>TRBV5-1|NA|NA|TRBJ1-1
CASSLSLGSTEAFF
TGCGCCAGCAGCTTGTCCCTGGGGAGCACTGAAGCTTTCTTT
>TRBV18|NA|NA|TRBJ1-2
CASSDTGSDGYTF
TGTGCCAGCTCAGATACAGGGAGTGATGGCTACACCTTC
>TRBV2|NA|TRBD1|TRBJ1-4
CASRGQANEKLFF
TGTGCCAGCAGAGGACAGGCTAATGAAAAACTGTTTTTT
>TRBV19|NA|NA|TRBJ2-1
CASSIGGRNEQFF
TGTGCCAGTAGTATAGGGGGCAGGAATGAGCAGTTCTTC
>TRBV30|NA|NA|TRBJ2-1
CAWSVGGRNEQFF
TGTGCCTGGAGTGTAGGGGGTCGGAATGAGCAGTTCTTC
>TRBV7-9|NA|TRBD1|TRBJ1-1
CASTLLGTGLSSTEAFF
TGTGCCAGCACCTTACTGGGGACAGGGTTGAGTAGTACTGAAGCTTTCTTT
>TRBV7-2|NA|TRBD1|TRBJ1-3
CASSSTGADGTIYF
TGTGCCAGCAGTTCTACAGGGGCGGATGGCACCATATATTTT
>TRBV19|NA|NA|TRBJ1-4
CASSILNEKLFF
TGTGCCAGTAGTATATTAAATGAAAAACTGTTTTTT
>TRBV9|NA|TRBD1|TRBJ2-2
CASSALAGTGNTGELFF
TGTGCCAGCAGCGCCCTCGCCGGGACAGGGAACACCGGGGAGCTGTTTTTT
>TRBV6-5|NA|TRBD2|TRBJ2-1
CASSYSNAGGHNEQFF
TGTGCCAGCAGTTACTCGAACGCGGGGGGCCACAATGAGCAGTTCTTC